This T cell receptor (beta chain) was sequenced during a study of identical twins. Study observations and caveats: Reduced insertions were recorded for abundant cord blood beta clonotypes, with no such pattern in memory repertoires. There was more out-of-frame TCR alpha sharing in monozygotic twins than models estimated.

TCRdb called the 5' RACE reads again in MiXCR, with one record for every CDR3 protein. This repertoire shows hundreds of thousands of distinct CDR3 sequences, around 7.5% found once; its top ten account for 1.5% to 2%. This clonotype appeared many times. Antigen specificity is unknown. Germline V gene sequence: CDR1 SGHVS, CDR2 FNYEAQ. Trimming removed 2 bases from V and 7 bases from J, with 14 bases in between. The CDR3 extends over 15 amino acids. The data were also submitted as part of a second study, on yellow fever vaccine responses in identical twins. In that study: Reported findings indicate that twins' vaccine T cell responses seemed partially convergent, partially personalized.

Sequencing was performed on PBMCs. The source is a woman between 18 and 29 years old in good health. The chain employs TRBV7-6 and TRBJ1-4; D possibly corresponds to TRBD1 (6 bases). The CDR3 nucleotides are TGTGCCAGCAGCTTATCAGGGGCGAATGGTGAAAAACTGTTTTTT. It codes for CASSLSGANGEKLFF.